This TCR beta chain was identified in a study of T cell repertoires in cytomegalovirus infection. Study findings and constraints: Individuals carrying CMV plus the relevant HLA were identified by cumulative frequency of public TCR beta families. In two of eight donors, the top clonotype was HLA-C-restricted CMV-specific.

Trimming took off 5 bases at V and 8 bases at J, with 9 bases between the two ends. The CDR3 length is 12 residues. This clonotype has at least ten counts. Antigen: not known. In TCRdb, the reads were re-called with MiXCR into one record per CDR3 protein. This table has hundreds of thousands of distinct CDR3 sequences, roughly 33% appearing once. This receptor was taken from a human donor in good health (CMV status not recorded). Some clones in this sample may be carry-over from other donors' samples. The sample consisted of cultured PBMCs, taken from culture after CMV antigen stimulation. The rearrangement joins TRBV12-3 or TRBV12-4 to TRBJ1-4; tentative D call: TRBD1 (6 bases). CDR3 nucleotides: TGTGCCAGCAGTCCCGGGACAGAAAAACTGTTTTTT. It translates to CASSPGTEKLFF.